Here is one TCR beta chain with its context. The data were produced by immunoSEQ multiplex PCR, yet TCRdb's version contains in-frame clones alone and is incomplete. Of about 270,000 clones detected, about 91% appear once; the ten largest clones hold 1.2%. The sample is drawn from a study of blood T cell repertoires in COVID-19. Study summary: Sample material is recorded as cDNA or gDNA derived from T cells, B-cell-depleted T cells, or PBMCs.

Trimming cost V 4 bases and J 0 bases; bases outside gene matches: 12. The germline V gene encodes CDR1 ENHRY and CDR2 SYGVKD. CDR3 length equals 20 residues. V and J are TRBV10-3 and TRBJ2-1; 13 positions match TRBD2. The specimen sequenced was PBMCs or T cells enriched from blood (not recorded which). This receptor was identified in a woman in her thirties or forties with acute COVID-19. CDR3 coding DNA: TGTGCCATCAGTGCATTAGGACTAGCGGGAGTCCTCACCTCCTACAATGAGCAGTTCTTC. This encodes CAISALGLAGVLTSYNEQFF.